Presented here are 8 T cell receptor beta chains from one specimen sequenced in a study of blood T cell repertoires in COVID-19. TCRdb keeps only in-frame clones here, not all; method: immunoSEQ multiplex PCR. The sample has roughly 200,000 clones, roughly 82% seen once; the top ten hold roughly 10%. The sample taken for sequencing was PBMCs or T cells enriched from blood (not recorded which). These TCRs come from a man aged 35-49 years who had recovered from COVID-19.

This clone came up a few times. V usage is TRBV6-5 and J usage is TRBJ1-1, with TRBD1 matching 11 bases. J gave up 4 bases and V 6 bases, and 7 bases lay outside the gene matches. The CDR3 totals 15 residues. Germline loops: CDR1 MNHEY, CDR2 SVGAGI. The CDR3 sequence: CASSRDRGSRTEAFF. The CDR3 coding sequence is TGTGCCAGCAGCCGGGACAGGGGGTCACGCACTGAAGCTTTCTTT.

The rearrangement uses TRBV27 and TRBJ2-7; perhaps TRBD1 as D (6 bases). CDR3 length: 14 residues. Looked up from germline, CDR1 is MNHEY and CDR2 is SMNVEV (reference sequence). V was cut by 1 base and J by 1 base, with 8 bases left in between. The CDR3 is CASSLFRGSYEQYF. The CDR3 DNA reads as TGTGCCAGCAGTTTATTCAGGGGTTCCTACGAGCAGTACTTC.

The chain is built from TRBV7-2 and TRBJ1-1; D is unclear. Trimming cost V 5 bases and J 7 bases, with 17 bases left between them. Germline V gene data show CDR1 as SGHTA and CDR2 as FQGNSA. CDR3 length: 14 residues. The CDR3 nucleotides are TGTGCCAGCAGCGGGTGGGCCGCAGATAGTGAAGCTTTCTTT. Amino acid sequence: CASSGWAADSEAFF.

This chain joins TRBV6-5 and TRBJ2-5; 7 bases are shared with TRBD1. Germline V gene lookup returns CDR1 MNHEY and CDR2 SVGAGI. Germline trimming cut 5 bases from V and 2 bases from J; bases unmatched to any gene: 8. CDR3 length equals 15 residues. This CDR3 reads CASSQNGQEQETQYF. The DNA for the CDR3 is TGTGCCAGCAGTCAAAACGGACAGGAGCAAGAGACCCAGTACTTC.

The chain carries TRBV28 and TRBJ2-1, with TRBD2 matching 9 bases. V lost 3 bases, J lost 1 base, and 13 bases stayed unmatched. There are 19 residues in the CDR3. Germline assignment: CDR1 MDHEN and CDR2 SYDVKM. CDR3 loop: CASSFPGLALQQSYNEQFF. The CDR3 nucleotides are TGTGCCAGCAGTTTCCCGGGACTAGCCCTGCAACAGTCCTACAATGAGCAGTTCTTC.

This chain uses TRBV7-2 with TRBJ1-5; D is possibly TRBD1 (6 bases). The germline CDR1 and CDR2 sequences are SGHTA and FQGNSA. V shed 6 bases and J shed 4 bases, with 10 bases lying between them. The CDR3 runs 13 residues. The CDR3 DNA reads TGTGCCAGCAGTCCTGGACAGAATCAGCCCCAGCATTTT. Protein product: CASSPGQNQPQHF.

The J gene is TRBJ1-2, the V gene TRBV2; 7 nucleotides agree with TRBD1. The junction had 17 bases not matched to a gene; V was cut back by 8 bases and J by 8 bases. The CDR3 sequence is 15 residues long. Germline-derived CDR1 and CDR2 are SNHLY and FYNNEI. Here the CDR3 DNA reads TGTGCCAGCTGGTTGGGGGTTACAGGGGTAGGCGGCTACACCTTC. This encodes CASWLGVTGVGGYTF. Full variable domain (outside the CDR3, taken from reference TRBV2 and TRBJ1-2): EPEVTQTPSHQVTQMGQEVILRCVPISNHLYFYWYRQILGQKVEFLVSFYNNEISEKSEIFDDQFSVERPDGSNFTLKIRSTKLEDSAMYFCASWLGVTGVGGYTFGSGTRLTVV.

This clone was observed a few times. The chain carries TRBV6-1 and TRBJ2-2; 7 bases are shared with TRBD2. V lost 2 bases to trimming and J lost 7 bases; unmatched junction nucleotides: 7. The CDR3 length is 15 residues. The germline V gene has CDR1 MNHNS and CDR2 SASEGT. CDR3: CASSEPSGVGGELFF. CDR3 nucleotide sequence: TGTGCCAGCAGTGAACCCAGCGGGGTTGGCGGGGAGCTGTTTTTT.